Included here is one T cell receptor beta chain sequence, with context. The antigen remains undetermined. Vbeta (60) and Jbeta (13) primers were used in the PCR. Clones were sequenced by immunoSEQ multiplex PCR, and TCRdb holds only the in-frame ones, with some missing. Seen here are about 92,000 clones, approximately 71% observed once, and the top ten hold about a sixth. These data come from a study of cytomegalovirus exposure and HLA in healthy donors. General observations from the study: In vitro experiments confirmed that a few CMV-associated chains were specific for CMV antigens.

These donors counted as nominally healthy when sampled, but unrecorded immune exposures were likely. Trimming cost V 4 bases and J 8 bases, with 18 bases left between them. The germline CDR1 and CDR2 sequences are SGHAT and FQNNGV. The CDR3 is 15 amino acids. The sequenced material came from PBMCs. This sequence originates from a woman aged 18-29 years in good health and CMV-seropositive. The chain couples TRBV11-2 to TRBJ2-1; maybe TRBD2 (7 bases). The CDR3 here is CASSSPGGGRDEQFF. For the CDR3, the DNA is TGTGCCAGCAGCTCCCCCGGAGGGGGGAGGGATGAGCAGTTCTTC.